The rows below give T cell receptor beta chains drawn from one sample of a study of shared clonotypes between healthy human individuals. Clones were read by immunoSEQ multiplex PCR, and TCRdb kept only the in-frame ones, dropping some. Of 2 million to 2.5 million clones listed, approximately 94% were seen once; the top ten hold 0.36%. The sample comprised naive CD4+ T cells from PBMCs. These receptors were collected from a young man in good health. Some clones in this sample may be carry-over from other donors' samples. Both conserved end residues are trimmed from each CDR3. Fields, in order: V gene, CDR3 length, J gene, CDR3 protein.

TRBV5-6	13	TRBJ1-1	ASSLVGGSNTEAF
TRBV25-1	14	TRBJ1-2	ASSEYGSAGGYGYT
TRBV18	13	TRBJ2-7	ASSLSTSGTYEQY
TRBV7-3	14	TRBJ2-3	ASSPVDRGNTDTQY
TRBV6-5	13	TRBJ1-2	ASSLRRGADYGYT
TRBV18	11	TRBJ2-5	ASSPGLGETQY
TRBV7-3	11	TRBJ2-1	ASSQTPGGSMF
TRBV5-1	13	TRBJ2-3	ASSFLSGSTYTQY
TRBV5-1	13	TRBJ2-7	ASSLVGQGTSEQY
TRBV21-1	12	TRBJ1-1	ASSKVCQGLGAF
TRBV28	12	TRBJ2-4	ASRVRSRINIQY
TRBV11-3	12	TRBJ2-3	ASSLGRSTDTQY
TRBV6-1	14	TRBJ2-4	ASSEAEGDRKNIQY
TRBV5-1	14	TRBJ2-7	ASSRAGLAASYEQY
TRBV7-3	14	TRBJ2-3	ASSLVAWGNTDTQY
TRBV5-4	11	TRBJ2-7	ASSSPTGLEQY
TRBV6-6	13	TRBJ2-7	ASSYSGQGIYEQY
TRBV7-9	11	TRBJ2-7	ASSLGWAYEQY
TRBV27	13	TRBJ2-3	ASSLASGGTDTQY
TRBV29-1	11	TRBJ2-7	SVAPSGRMGQY
TRBV9	12	TRBJ2-7	ASSFRDSSYEQY
TRBV6-1	16	TRBJ2-7	ASSESLYRARGLHEQY
TRBV7-2	13	TRBJ2-5	ASSPTGAGFETQY
TRBV29-1	13	TRBJ1-1	SVEVMRQKNTEAF
TRBV19	20	TRBJ2-1	ASSIRPSITSGSLSSYNEQF
TRBV6-5	14	TRBJ2-3	ASSYSTAGGPDTQY
TRBV5-6	12	TRBJ1-2	ASSFDRSSYGYT
TRBV11-2	13	TRBJ1-2	ASNHPGGKLYGYT
TRBV4-2	13	TRBJ1-2	ASSQDRGDGYGYT
TRBV11-2	12	TRBJ2-5	ASSLAGQGPEQY
TRBV10-3	14	TRBJ2-1	AISESGTRVGNEQF
TRBV5-6	15	TRBJ2-3	ASSLLAGGPRRDTQY